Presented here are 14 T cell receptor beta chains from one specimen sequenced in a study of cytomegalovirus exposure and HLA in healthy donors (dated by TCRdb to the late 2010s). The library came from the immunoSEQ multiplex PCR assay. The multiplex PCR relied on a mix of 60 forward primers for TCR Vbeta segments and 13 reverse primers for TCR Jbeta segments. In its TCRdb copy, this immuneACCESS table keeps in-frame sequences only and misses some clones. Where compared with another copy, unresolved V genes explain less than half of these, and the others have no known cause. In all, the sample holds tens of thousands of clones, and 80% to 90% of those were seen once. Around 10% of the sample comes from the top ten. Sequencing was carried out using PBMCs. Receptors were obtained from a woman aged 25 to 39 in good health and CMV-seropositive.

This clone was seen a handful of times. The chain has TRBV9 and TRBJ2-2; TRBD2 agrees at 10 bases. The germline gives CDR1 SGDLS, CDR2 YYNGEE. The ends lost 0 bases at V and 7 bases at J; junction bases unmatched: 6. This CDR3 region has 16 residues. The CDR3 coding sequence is TGTGCCAGCAGCGTAGCTCCGGGACTAGCGTACGGGGAGCTGTTTTTT. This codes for CASSVAPGLAYGELFF.

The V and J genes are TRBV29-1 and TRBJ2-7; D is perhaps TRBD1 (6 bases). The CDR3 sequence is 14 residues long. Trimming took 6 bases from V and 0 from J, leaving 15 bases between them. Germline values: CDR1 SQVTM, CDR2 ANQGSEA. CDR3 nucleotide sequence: TGCAGCGTCCTACCCGACAGGAGCTCCTACGAGCAGTACTTC. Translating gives CSVLPDRSSYEQYF.

CDR3 bases: TGTGCCAGCAGCCAAGGCCTAGCGGGAGACCCGGATGAGCAGTTCTTC. Its translation is CASSQGLAGDPDEQFF. The rearrangement uses TRBV4-2 and TRBJ2-1, with 10 bases matching TRBD2. J lost 8 bases, V lost 1 base, and 8 bases had no gene match. The CDR3 covers 16 residues. Germline loops: CDR1 LGHNA, CDR2 YNFKEQ.

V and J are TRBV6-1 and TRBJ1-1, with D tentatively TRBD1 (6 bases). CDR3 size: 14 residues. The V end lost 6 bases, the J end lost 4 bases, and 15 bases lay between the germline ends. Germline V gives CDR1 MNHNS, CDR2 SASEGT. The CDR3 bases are TGTGCCAGCAGAGTGACAGGCAGGAGCACTGAAGCTTTCTTT. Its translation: CASRVTGRSTEAFF.

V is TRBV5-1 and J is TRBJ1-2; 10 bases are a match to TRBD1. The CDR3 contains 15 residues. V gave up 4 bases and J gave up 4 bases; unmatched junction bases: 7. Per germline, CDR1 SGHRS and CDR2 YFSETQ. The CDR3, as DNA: TGCGCCAGCAGCGCCAGACAGGGGGCTTTCTATGGCTACACCTTC. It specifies CASSARQGAFYGYTF. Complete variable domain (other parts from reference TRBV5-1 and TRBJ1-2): KAGVTQTPRYLIKTRGQQVTLSCSPISGHRSVSWYQQTPGQGLQFLFEYFSETQRNKGNFPGRFSGRQFSNSRSEMNVSTLELGDSALYLCASSARQGAFYGYTFGSGTRLTVV.

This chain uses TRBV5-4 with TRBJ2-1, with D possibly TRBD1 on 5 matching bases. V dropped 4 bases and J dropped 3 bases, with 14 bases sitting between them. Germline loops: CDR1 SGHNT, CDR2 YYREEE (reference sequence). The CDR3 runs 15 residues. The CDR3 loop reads CASSPRQRDYNEQFF. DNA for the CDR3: TGTGCCAGCAGCCCACGACAGCGCGACTACAATGAGCAGTTCTTC.

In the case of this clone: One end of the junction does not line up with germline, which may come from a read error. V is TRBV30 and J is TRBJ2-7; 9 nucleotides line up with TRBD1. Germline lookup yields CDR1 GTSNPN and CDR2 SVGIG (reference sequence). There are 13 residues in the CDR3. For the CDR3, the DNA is TGTGCCTGGGAACCCGGGACAGGGAAGGGGGTGTCGTTC. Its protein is CAWEPGTGKGVSF.

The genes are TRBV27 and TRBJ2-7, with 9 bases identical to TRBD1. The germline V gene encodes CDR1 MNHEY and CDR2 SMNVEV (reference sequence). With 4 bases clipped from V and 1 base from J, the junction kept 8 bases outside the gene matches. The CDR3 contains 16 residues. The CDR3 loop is CASSSLTGGLSYEQYF. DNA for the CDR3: TGTGCCAGCAGTTCCCTCACAGGGGGCCTATCCTACGAGCAGTACTTC.

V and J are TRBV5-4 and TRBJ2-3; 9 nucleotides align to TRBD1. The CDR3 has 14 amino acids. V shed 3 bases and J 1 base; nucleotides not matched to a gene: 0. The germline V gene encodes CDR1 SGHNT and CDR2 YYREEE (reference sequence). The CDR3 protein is CASSWTGGTDTQYF. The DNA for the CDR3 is TGTGCCAGCAGCTGGACAGGGGGCACAGATACGCAGTATTTT.

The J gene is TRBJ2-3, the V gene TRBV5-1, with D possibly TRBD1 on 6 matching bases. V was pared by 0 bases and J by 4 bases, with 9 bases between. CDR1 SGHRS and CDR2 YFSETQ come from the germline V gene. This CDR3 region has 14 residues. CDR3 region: CASSLDPGADTQYF. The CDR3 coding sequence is TGCGCCAGCAGCTTGGATCCAGGGGCAGATACGCAGTATTTT.

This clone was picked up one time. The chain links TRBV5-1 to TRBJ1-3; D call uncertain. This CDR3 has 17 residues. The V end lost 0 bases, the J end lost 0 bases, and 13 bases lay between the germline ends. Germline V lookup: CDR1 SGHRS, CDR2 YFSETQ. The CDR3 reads CASSLVGGPSSGNTIYF. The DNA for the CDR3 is TGCGCCAGCAGCTTGGTTGGAGGCCCATCCTCTGGAAACACCATATATTTT.

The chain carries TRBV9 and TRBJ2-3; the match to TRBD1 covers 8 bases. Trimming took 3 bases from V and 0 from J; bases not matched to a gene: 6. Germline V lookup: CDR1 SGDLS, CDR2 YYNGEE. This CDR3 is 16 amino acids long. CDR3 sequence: CASSERQGTSTDTQYF. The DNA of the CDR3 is TGTGCCAGCAGCGAAAGACAGGGGACCAGCACAGATACGCAGTATTTT. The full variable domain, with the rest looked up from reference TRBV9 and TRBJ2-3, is DSGVTQTPKHLITATGQRVTLRCSPRSGDLSVYWYQQSLDQGLQFLIQYYNGEERAKGNILERFSAQQFPDLHSELNLSSLELGDSALYFCASSERQGTSTDTQYFGPGTRLTVL.

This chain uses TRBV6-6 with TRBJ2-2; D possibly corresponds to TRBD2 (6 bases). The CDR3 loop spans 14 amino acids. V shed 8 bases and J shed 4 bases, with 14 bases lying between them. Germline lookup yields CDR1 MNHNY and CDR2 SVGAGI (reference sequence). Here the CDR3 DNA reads TGTGCCAGCTGCCTCCTAGCGTCCACCGGGGAGCTGTTTTTT. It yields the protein CASCLLASTGELFF.

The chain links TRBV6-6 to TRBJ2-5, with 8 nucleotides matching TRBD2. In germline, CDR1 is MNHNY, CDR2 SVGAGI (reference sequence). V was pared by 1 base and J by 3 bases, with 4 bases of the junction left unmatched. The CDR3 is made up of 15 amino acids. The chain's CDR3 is CASSYLAGGKETQYF. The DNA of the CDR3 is TGTGCCAGCAGTTACTTGGCGGGGGGCAAAGAGACCCAGTACTTC.